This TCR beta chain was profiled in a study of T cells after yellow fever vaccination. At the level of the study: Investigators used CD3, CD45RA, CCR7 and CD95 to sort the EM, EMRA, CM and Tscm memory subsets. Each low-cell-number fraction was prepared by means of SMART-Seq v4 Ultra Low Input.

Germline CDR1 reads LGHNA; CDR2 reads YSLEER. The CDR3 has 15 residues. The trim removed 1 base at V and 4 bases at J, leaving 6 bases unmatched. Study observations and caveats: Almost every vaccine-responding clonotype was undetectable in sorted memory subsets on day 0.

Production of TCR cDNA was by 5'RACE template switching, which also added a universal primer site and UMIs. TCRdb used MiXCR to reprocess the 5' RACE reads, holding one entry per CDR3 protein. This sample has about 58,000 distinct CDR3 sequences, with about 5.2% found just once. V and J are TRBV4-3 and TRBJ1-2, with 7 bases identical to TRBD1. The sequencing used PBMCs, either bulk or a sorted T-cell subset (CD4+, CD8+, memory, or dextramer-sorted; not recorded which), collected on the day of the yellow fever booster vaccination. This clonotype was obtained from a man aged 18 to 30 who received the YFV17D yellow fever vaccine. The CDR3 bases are TGCGCCAGCAGCCAAGCTGATAGGACAGGCTATGGCTACACCTTC. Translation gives CASSQADRTGYGYTF.